This TCR beta chain was sequenced for a study of T cells in localized non-small cell lung cancer (dated by TCRdb to the early 2020s). Background on the whole study: The study examined T cell repertoires in 200 to 300 patients with early-stage NSCLC and compared tumors with uninvolved tumor-adjacent lungs. The cohort was made up of hundreds of treatment-naive NSCLC patients whose localized lung tumors had been resected. NSCLC patients had a mean age of approximately 66 years, and fewer than 150 were male and over 85 female.

The full study reports these points: Because multi-region tumor sequencing was not performed, intratumor heterogeneity could not be ruled out. Uninvolved tumor-adjacent lung showed the highest T cell clonality, higher than tumor, which suggests more focused antigenic responses in the adjacent lung. A median of around 50 of the top 100 tumor clones turned up in the paired uninvolved adjacent lung, and some 28 of those clones also ranked among the top 100 of that same adjacent lung. Since the design was exploratory, TCR variables were selected using unadjusted p-values with no false-discovery rate correction. Longer overall survival was associated with higher T cell density in blood, whereas shorter survival was associated with higher clonality in adjacent lung.

CDR1 SEHNR and CDR2 FQNEAQ were looked up in the germline V gene (reference sequence). Trimming leaves V shorter by 1 base and J shorter by 6 bases, with the junction holding 1 base beyond the gene matches. The CDR3, from cysteine to phenylalanine, totals 15 residues. Only the CDR3 region is kept as DNA, spanning 45 bases read in frame from base 1. This clone was found a few times. Its antigen specificity is not known. No much larger clone exists at a distance of one base, and base qualities are not known. At diagnosis, tumor, uninvolved tumor-adjacent lung and peripheral blood were collected and then preserved as a mix of FFPE and fresh-frozen material. For TCR repertoire profiling, blood samples were analyzed in the form of peripheral blood mononuclear cells. The immunoSEQ Assay was used to sequence TCR beta CDR3 regions from DNA. Processing in the source paper ran as follows. To compute T cell density, TCR beta template counts were normalized to usable DNA, which was estimated by amplifying housekeeping genes. Richness was estimated with the preseqR package, extrapolating to 400,000 templates for PBMC samples and 120,000 templates for tissue samples. Clonality was calculated as one minus Pielou's evenness. Tissue-enriched TCRs were identified by differential abundance testing using productive amino-acid clonotypes, minimum total count 5 and alpha 0.1. The Jaccard Index and the Morisita Overlap Index were used to measure repertoire overlap between compartments. GLIPH grouped TCR beta CDR3s together with public tetramer-defined viral CDR3s, and a viral motif had to include at least three viral sequences and also show V-gene enrichment. The source is immuneACCESS, and TCRdb retained only in-frame sequences with V and J called. Part of the clones is not carried over; for the studies checked, unresolved V genes explain less than half of this, and the remainder is unexplained. The V and J calls and clone size were taken over from that table, and D and trimming were inferred from the DNA. Counted in this sample were around 26,000 clones; about 92% of them appeared once. The ten biggest clones cover approximately 0.99% of the sample.

The chain is encoded by TRBV7-9 joined to TRBJ1-6; 9 bases in the junction line up with TRBD1. The TCR sequence derives from a woman between 35 and 70 years old with stage I lung adenocarcinoma. Here the sequenced sample was peripheral blood, taken before any cancer treatment. The nucleotide sequence is TGTGCCAGCAGCTTAGGGACAGGGGTTAATTCACCCCTCCACTTT. Its protein product is CASSLGTGVNSPLHF.